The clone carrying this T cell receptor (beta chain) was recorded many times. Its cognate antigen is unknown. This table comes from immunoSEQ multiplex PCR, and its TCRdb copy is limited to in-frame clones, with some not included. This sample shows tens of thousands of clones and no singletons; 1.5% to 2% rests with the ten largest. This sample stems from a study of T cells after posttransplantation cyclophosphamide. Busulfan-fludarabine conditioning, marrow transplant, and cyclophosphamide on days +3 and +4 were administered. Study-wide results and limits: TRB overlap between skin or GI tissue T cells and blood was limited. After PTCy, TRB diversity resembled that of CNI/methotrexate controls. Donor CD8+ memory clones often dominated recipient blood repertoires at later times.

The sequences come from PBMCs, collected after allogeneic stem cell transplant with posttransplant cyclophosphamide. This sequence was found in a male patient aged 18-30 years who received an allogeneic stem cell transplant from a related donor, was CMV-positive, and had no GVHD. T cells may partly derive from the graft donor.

The chain's CDR3 is CAWSSKGQAHNQPQHF. The CDR3 DNA reads as TGTGCCTGGAGTTCAAAGGGGCAGGCACACAATCAGCCCCAGCATTTT. The chain recombines TRBV30 with TRBJ1-5; D possibly corresponds to TRBD1 (5 bases). V shed 2 bases and J shed 3 bases, with 17 bases lying between them. This CDR3 spans 16 amino acids. Germline V lookup: CDR1 GTSNPN, CDR2 SVGIG (reference sequence).